The 13 T cell receptor beta chains below come from one sample, sequenced in a study of cytomegalovirus exposure and HLA in healthy donors. The repertoire was sequenced with immunoSEQ multiplex PCR; TCRdb's copy has only in-frame clones and lacks some. The sample has 150,000 to 180,000 clones, 75% to 90% seen once. Sequencing was done on a sample of PBMCs. The receptors come from a young man in good health and CMV-seropositive.

This clone occurred once. The genes are TRBV4-3 and TRBJ1-2; the match to TRBD1 covers 7 bases. The CDR3 sequence is 14 residues long. V was pared by 3 bases and J by 3 bases, with 4 bases of the junction left unmatched. The germline V gene has CDR1 LGHNA and CDR2 YSLEER. CDR3 sequence: CASSHEGQHYGYTF. The CDR3 DNA is TGCGCCAGCAGCCACGAGGGACAGCACTATGGCTACACCTTC.

The chain couples TRBV29-1 to TRBJ2-5; D call uncertain. CDR1 is SQVTM and CDR2 is ANQGSEA in the germline V gene. CDR3 length: 14 residues. The V end was cut by 3 bases, the J end by 1 base, with 12 bases between. The CDR3 DNA reads TGCAGCGTTGATTCTTTAACAGTCCAAGAGACCCAGTACTTC. Its protein product is CSVDSLTVQETQYF.

The gene calls are TRBV6-1 and TRBJ2-1, with 12 positions matching TRBD2. CDR1 MNHNS and CDR2 SASEGT come from the germline V gene. The CDR3 consists of 15 residues. V lost 6 bases to trimming and J lost 7 bases; unmatched junction nucleotides: 7. CDR3 region: CASRTLAGGPNEQFF. CDR3 DNA sequence: TGTGCCAGCAGGACCCTAGCGGGAGGGCCGAATGAGCAGTTCTTC.

Only a few counts were recorded for this clone. This chain connects TRBV7-2 to TRBJ1-2; 7 bases fit TRBD1. With V trimmed by 1 base and J by 6 bases, 5 bases remained unmatched. The CDR3 spans 14 residues. Germline V gene sequence: CDR1 SGHTA, CDR2 FQGNSA. The CDR3 sequence is CASSLEGQIHGYTF. CDR3 sequence (DNA): TGTGCCAGCAGCTTAGAGGGACAGATACATGGCTACACCTTC.

The V and J genes are TRBV5-4 and TRBJ2-1; the D gene is possibly TRBD1 (5 bases). The CDR3 covers 15 residues. The V gene lost 0 bases and the J gene lost 1 base, with 8 bases spanning the gap. The germline V gene encodes CDR1 SGHNT and CDR2 YYREEE (reference sequence). As DNA, the CDR3 is TGTGCCAGCAGCTTGGGGGGCGGATCCTACAATGAGCAGTTCTTC. Protein sequence: CASSLGGGSYNEQFF.

V and J are TRBV9 and TRBJ2-7; TRBD2 matches 10 bases. Germline CDR1 SGDLS, CDR2 YYNGEE. J gave up 7 bases and V 2 bases, and 6 bases lay outside the gene matches. CDR3 length equals 14 residues. CDR3 bases: TGTGCCAGCAGCGTTAGCGGGGGGCTGGGGGAGCAGTACTTC. As protein: CASSVSGGLGEQYF.

CDR3 coding DNA: TGTGCCAGCAGCAGTAGCGGGGGGCGCACCGGGGAGCTGTTTTTT. Amino acid sequence: CASSSSGGRTGELFF. The rearrangement uses TRBV5-4 and TRBJ2-2, with 10 bases identical to TRBD2. CDR3 size: 15 residues. The junction had 4 bases not matched to a gene; V was cut back by 4 bases and J by 4 bases. Per the germline V gene, CDR1 is SGHNT and CDR2 is YYREEE (reference sequence). Together with reference TRBV5-4 and TRBJ2-2, the CDR3 gives the full variable domain: ETGVTQSPTHLIKTRGQQVTLRCSSQSGHNTVSWYQQALGQGPQFIFQYYREEENGRGNFPPRFSGLQFPNYSSELNVNALELDDSALYLCASSSSGGRTGELFFGEGSRLTVL.

The chain joins TRBV7-9 to TRBJ1-1; TRBD1 matches 7 bases. CDR1 SEHNR and CDR2 FQNEAQ come from the germline V gene (reference sequence). After removal of 1 base from V and 1 base from J, the junction contained 6 bases not matched to a gene. CDR3 length: 16 residues. CDR3 in amino acids: CASSLGAGGSNTEAFF. The CDR3 coding sequence is TGTGCCAGCAGCTTAGGGGCAGGGGGGTCGAACACTGAAGCTTTCTTT.

The chain combines TRBV27 with TRBJ2-1; 7 nucleotides match TRBD2. V lost 4 bases, J lost 6 bases, and 12 bases stayed unmatched. Germline V gene lookup returns CDR1 MNHEY and CDR2 SMNVEV (reference sequence). The CDR3 runs 16 residues. The CDR3 nucleotides are TGTGCCAGCAGTTCCGCAGCGGGACGGGGGACCAATGAGCAGTTCTTC. Translating it yields CASSSAAGRGTNEQFF.

The J gene is TRBJ1-2, the V gene TRBV6-1, with 9 bases that match TRBD1. Germline assignment: CDR1 MNHNS and CDR2 SASEGT. CDR3 length: 15 residues. V dropped 3 bases and J dropped 0; count of bases not matched to a gene: 2. The CDR3 spells CASSDGTGPNYGYTF. CDR3 nucleotide sequence: TGTGCCAGCAGTGATGGGACAGGGCCTAACTATGGCTACACCTTC.

The J gene is TRBJ1-2, the V gene TRBV7-9, with TRBD1 identical over 7 bases. The CDR3 spans 16 residues. J lost 0 bases, V lost 5 bases, and 9 bases had no gene match. Per germline, CDR1 SEHNR and CDR2 FQNEAQ (reference sequence). Written as DNA, the CDR3 is TGTGCCAGCAGCACGGACAGGTCTACAGCTAACTATGGCTACACCTTC. Translated: CASSTDRSTANYGYTF.

This clone was found once. This sequence joins TRBV18 and TRBJ1-2; D is ambiguous. CDR3 length equals 15 residues. Germline V gives CDR1 KGHSH, CDR2 LQKENI. The V gene lost 2 bases and the J gene lost 8 bases, with 18 bases spanning the gap. CDR3 sequence (DNA): TGTGCCAGCTCACCAGCTGATAGTAGTAGAGGAGGCTACACCTTC. It encodes CASSPADSSRGGYTF.

This clone was observed a single time. The chain uses TRBV6-6 and TRBJ1-1; D not certain. The CDR3 has 14 amino acids. The V gene lost 4 bases and the J gene lost 1 base, with 10 bases spanning the gap. Germline CDR1 is MNHNY and CDR2 is SVGAGI (reference sequence). The CDR3 region has the DNA TGTGCCAGCAGTTTACCCACGGGGAACACTGAAGCTTTCTTT. It yields the protein CASSLPTGNTEAFF.